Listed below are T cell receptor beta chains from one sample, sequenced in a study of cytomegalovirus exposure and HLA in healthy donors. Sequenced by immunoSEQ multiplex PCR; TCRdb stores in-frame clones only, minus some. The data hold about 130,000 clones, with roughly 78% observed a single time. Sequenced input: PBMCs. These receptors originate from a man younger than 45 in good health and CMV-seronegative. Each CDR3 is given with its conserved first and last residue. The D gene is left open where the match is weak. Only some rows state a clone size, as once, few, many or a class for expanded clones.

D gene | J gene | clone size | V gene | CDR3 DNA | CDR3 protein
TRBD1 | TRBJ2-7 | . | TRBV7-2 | TGTGCCAGCAGCCAGGGACAGGGGAGACACGAGCAGTACTTC | CASSQGQGRHEQYF
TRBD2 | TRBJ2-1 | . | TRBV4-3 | TGCGCCAGCAGCCAACGGGCGGGGGGATTATACAATGAGCAGTTCTTC | CASSQRAGGLYNEQFF
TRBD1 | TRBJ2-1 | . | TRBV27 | TGTGCCAGCAGTTTATGGGGACAGGGAGGCAATGAGCAGTTCTTC | CASSLWGQGGNEQFF
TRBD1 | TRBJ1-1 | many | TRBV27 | TGTGCCAGCAGTTTATATGGGGGGACAGGGGGGAGCTTCACTGAAGCTTTCTTT | CASSLYGGTGGSFTEAFF
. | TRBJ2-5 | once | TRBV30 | TGTGCCTGGAGCCTGGGTTCAAGCGGGCAGACCCAGTACTTC | CAWSLGSSGQTQYF
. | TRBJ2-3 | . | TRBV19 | TGTGCCAGTAGTATAGCAGCGGCAAACACAGATACGCAGTATTTT | CASSIAAANTDTQYF
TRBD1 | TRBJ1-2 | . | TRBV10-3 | TGTGCCACTCAAAGACAGGGGGGCTATGGCTACACCTTC | CATQRQGGYGYTF
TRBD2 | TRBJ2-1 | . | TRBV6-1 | TGTGCCAGCACCGGACTAGCGGGGGGGCACAATGAGCAGTTCTTC | CASTGLAGGHNEQFF
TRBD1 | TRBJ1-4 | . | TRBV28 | TGTGCCAGCAGTTCCGGGACAGGGGGCGAAAAACTGTTTTTT | CASSSGTGGEKLFF
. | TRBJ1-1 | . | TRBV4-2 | TGTGCCAGCAGGACAGCGTTGAACACTGAAGCTTTCTTT | CASRTALNTEAFF
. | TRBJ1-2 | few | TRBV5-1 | TGCGCCAGCAGCCCGGACAGTTTCACGCGGGGCTACACCTTC | CASSPDSFTRGYTF
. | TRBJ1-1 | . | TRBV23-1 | TGCGCCAGCAGTAATGAGGGAGGGGAGGCCACTGAAGCTTTCTTT | CASSNEGGEATEAFF
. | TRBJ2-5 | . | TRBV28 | TGTGCCAGCAGCCCCCCCAGGGCGCTCCAAGAGACCCAGTACTTC | CASSPPRALQETQYF
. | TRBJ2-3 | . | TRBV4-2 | TGTGCCAGCAGCCAAAGGGGGAGGGGGGGCCGTACAGATACGCAGTATTTT | CASSQRGRGGRTDTQYF
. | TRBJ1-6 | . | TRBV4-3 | TGCGCCAGCAGCCAAGATTACAGGGAGGGTTATTCACCCCTCCACTTT | CASSQDYREGYSPLHF
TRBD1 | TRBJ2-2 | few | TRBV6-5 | TGTGCCAGCAGTTCAGACAGGGTTACGTGGGAGCTGTTTTTT | CASSSDRVTWELFF
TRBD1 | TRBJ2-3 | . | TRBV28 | TGTGCCAGCAGTTTAGACAGGGGGAGAGATACGCAGTATTTT | CASSLDRGRDTQYF
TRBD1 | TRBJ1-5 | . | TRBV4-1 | TGCGCCAGCAGCCAAGGTCCACAGGGGCACAATCAGCCCCAGCATTTT | CASSQGPQGHNQPQHF
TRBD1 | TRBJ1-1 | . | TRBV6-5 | TGTGCCAGCAGCTCGGGACAGGCCCGGAACACTGAAGCTTTCTTT | CASSSGQARNTEAFF
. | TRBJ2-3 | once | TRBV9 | TGTGCCAGCAGCGTATCCCCTAGGCCTACGGATACGCAGTATTTT | CASSVSPRPTDTQYF
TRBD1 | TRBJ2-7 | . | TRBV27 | TGTGCCAGCAGTTTAGGTGCGGGGCAGGGGGCCCACGAGCAGTACTTC | CASSLGAGQGAHEQYF
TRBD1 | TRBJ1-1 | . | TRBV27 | TGTGCCAGCAGTTTCCAGGGGGCGAACACTGAAGCTTTCTTT | CASSFQGANTEAFF
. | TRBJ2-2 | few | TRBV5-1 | TGCGCCAGCAGCTTAGGGGTTACCGGGGAGCTGTTTTTT | CASSLGVTGELFF
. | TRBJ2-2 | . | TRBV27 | TGTGCCAGCAGTTTTACAGGGTTATCGGGCACCGGGGAGCTGTTTTTT | CASSFTGLSGTGELFF
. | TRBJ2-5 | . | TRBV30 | TGTGCCAAACAGACCGGGACCCGGGGGGAGACCCAGTACTTC | CAKQTGTRGETQYF
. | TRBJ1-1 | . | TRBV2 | TGTGCCAGCAGCAACTCTCTACAGGGAGCAGCTTTCTTT | CASSNSLQGAAFF
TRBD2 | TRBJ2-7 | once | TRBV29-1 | TGCAGCGTTTTAAGCGGGGGCTCCTACGAGCAGTACTTC | CSVLSGGSYEQYF
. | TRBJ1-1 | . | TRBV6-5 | TGTGCCAGCAGTAGAACGGGGAACACTGAAGCTTTCTTT | CASSRTGNTEAFF
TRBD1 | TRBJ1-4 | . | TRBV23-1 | TGCGCCAGCAGTCAGCCACTGGGGACAGGGGGATTTGCAACTAATGAAAAACTGTTTTTT | CASSQPLGTGGFATNEKLFF
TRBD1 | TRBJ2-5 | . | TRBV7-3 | TGTGCCAGCAGCCAAAGGGGGCTAGACGCAGAGACCCAGTACTTC | CASSQRGLDAETQYF
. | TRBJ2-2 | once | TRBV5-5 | TGTGCCAGCAGGCCCCGGGACTTCTCTTCATCAAACACCGGGGAGCTGTTTTTT | CASRPRDFSSSNTGELFF
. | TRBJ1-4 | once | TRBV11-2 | TGTGCCAGCAGTCGCACAGGTTCAACTAATGAAAAACTGTTTTTT | CASSRTGSTNEKLFF
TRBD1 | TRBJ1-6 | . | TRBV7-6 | TGTGCCAGCAGCTTAAGCGGAACGGGACAGGGTTCACCCCTCCACTTT | CASSLSGTGQGSPLHF
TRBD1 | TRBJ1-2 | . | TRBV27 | TGTGCCAGCAGTTTATCGGGGGGACAGTCTGGTGGCTACACCTTC | CASSLSGGQSGGYTF
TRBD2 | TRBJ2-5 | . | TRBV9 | TGTGCCAGCAGCGTAGGAGCTAGCGGGGGGGCCTTGGAGACCCAGTACTTC | CASSVGASGGALETQYF
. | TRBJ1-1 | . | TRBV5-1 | TGCGCCAGCAGCTTGGGTCCGGACTGGAGGAACACTGAAGCTTTCTTT | CASSLGPDWRNTEAFF
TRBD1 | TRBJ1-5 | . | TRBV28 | TGTGCCAGCAGTTTATGGGACAGGGAGGGTCAGCCCCAGCATTTT | CASSLWDREGQPQHF
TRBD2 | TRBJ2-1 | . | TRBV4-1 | TGCGCCAGCAGCACCGTAGCGGGAAGCTCCTACAATGAGCAGTTCTTC | CASSTVAGSSYNEQFF
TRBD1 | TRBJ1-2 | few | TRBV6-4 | TGTGCCAGCAGTCCGACAGGGGACCCCTATGGCTACACCTTC | CASSPTGDPYGYTF
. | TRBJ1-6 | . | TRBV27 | TGTGCCAGCAGTGCCGACAGGTCCTATTCACCCCTCCACTTT | CASSADRSYSPLHF
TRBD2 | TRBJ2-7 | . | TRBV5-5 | TGTGCCAGCAGCGGAATGGGACTACCCTACGAGCAGTACTTC | CASSGMGLPYEQYF
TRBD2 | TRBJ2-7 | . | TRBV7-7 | TGTGCTAGCAGCTTAGCGGGAGGGGTCTACGAGCAGTACTTC | CASSLAGGVYEQYF
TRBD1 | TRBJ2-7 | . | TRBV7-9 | TGTGCCAGCAGACCCAAACAGGGGGGATCCTACGAGCAGTACTTC | CASRPKQGGSYEQYF
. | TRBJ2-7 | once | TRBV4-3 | TGCGCCAGCAGCCAAGAGACTGGCTACTACTACGAGCAGTACTTC | CASSQETGYYYEQYF